Detailed here is one T cell receptor beta chain. The antigen remains unidentified. By phenotype, naive CD8+ T cells were CD45RO-CCR7+CD27+CD95-. UMI-labeled 5' RACE TRB cDNA libraries were prepared from the cells. TCRdb re-called the 5' RACE reads and shows each CDR3 protein once, DNA omitted. The sample table includes around 95,000 distinct CDR3 sequences. This entry belongs to a study of CXCR3-negative and CXCR3-positive naive CD8 T cells. Study outcomes and limitations: CXCR3-positive naive cells carried more hydrophobic TRB CDR3s than CXCR3-negative naive cells did.

The CDR3 sequence is 16 residues long. Germline lookup yields CDR1 LGHNA and CDR2 YSLEER. Sequencing used naive CXCR3+ CD8+ T cells from blood. Stated subset: CD45RO-CCR7+CD27+CD95- naive CD8+ T cells expressing CXCR3 (TNR3+). The chain employs TRBV4-3 and TRBJ2-7; TCRdb calls TRBD1, which cannot be checked without DNA. This sequence was found in a human donor in good health. Some clones in this sample may be carry-over from other donors' samples. The chain's CDR3 is CASSQDQVTGGYEQYF.